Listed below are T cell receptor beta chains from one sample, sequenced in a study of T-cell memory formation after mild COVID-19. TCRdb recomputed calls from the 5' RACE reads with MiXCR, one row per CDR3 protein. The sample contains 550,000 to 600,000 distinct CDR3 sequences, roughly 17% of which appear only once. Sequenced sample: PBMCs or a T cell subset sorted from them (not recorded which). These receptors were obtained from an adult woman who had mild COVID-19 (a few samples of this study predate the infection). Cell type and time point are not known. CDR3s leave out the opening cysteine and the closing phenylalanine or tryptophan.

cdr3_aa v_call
ASSLEAQLHSGANVLT TRBV5-1
ASSSPHQETQY TRBV5-6
ASSLVGGQLNTGELF TRBV7-6
ATKGTSGLNEQF TRBV15
ASSEAESNEQF TRBV6-1
ASAPGTGDYEQY TRBV4-1
SAKGQQGYGYT TRBV20-1
ASSLVPGFMNTEAF TRBV7-2
ASSQDGGTSYNEQF TRBV4-2
ASTTGPSYEQY TRBV5-1
ATSDLTTSGSYEQF TRBV24-1
ASSEGTDPYNPNQPQH TRBV5-6
ASSHVAGNTGELF TRBV3-1
ASSFQGPTNEKLF TRBV5-1
ASSPTRRAF TRBV12-3/TRBV12-4
ASSLTIRDRGIYEQY TRBV11-2
ATSDSSTSTDTQY TRBV24-1
ASSYGSGPSYNEQF TRBV6-2/TRBV6-3
ASSLARQHNEQF TRBV12-3/TRBV12-4
ASSAGTYGYT TRBV25-1
AWSSGTGRGDTQY TRBV30
ASSPRQGAEAF TRBV3-1
ASSSPPGPLTATQY TRBV7-2
ASSLGLREETQY TRBV11-1
ASSRDSGNQETQY TRBV5-1
AWSREYTEAF TRBV30
ASSQEGQGYTGELF TRBV4-3
ASSFQGGSYEQY TRBV28
ASSWSATRSSYNEQF TRBV19
ASSLARTENIQY TRBV27